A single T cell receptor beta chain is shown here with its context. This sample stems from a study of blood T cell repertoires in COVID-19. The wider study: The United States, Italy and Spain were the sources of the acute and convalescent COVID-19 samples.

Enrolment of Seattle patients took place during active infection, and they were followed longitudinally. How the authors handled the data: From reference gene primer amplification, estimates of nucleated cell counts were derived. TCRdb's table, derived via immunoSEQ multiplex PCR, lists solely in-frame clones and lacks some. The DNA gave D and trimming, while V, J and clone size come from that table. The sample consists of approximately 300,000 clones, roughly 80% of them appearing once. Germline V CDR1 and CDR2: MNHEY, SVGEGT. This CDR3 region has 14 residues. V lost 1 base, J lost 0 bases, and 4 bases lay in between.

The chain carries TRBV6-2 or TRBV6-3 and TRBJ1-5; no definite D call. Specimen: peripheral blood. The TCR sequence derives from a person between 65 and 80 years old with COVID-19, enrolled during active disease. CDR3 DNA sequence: TGTGCCAGCAGTTACTTCTCTAGCAATCAGCCCCAGCATTTT. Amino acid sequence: CASSYFSSNQPQHF.